Each of the 5 T cell receptor beta chains below was sequenced from the same sample in a study of blood T cell repertoires in COVID-19. The method was immunoSEQ multiplex PCR; TCRdb's version includes in-frame clones alone and lacks a portion of them. The table has roughly 68,000 clones, approximately 85% seen once; the top ten hold around two fifths. The sample taken for sequencing was peripheral blood. Receptor source: a woman aged 55-69 years with COVID-19, enrolled during active disease.

This clone was picked up one time. CDR3 residues: CASSHTGENTEAFF. DNA of the CDR3: TGCGCCAGCAGCCACACAGGGGAGAACACTGAAGCTTTCTTT. The chain joins TRBV4-3 to TRBJ1-1; TRBD1 agrees at 7 bases. CDR3 length: 14 residues. V gave up 3 bases and J gave up 1 base; unmatched junction bases: 2. From germline, CDR1 is LGHNA and CDR2 YSLEER.

This clone was observed a few times. CDR3 sequence (DNA): TGTGCCAGCAGCCTCCGCGGGGGGGGCGCGGCTGGAAACACCATATATTTT. This encodes CASSLRGGGAAGNTIYF. This chain joins TRBV9 and TRBJ1-3, with TRBD1 as a possible D gene (6 bases). The V end lost 4 bases, the J end lost 2 bases, and 19 bases lay between the germline ends. The CDR3 has 17 residues. Germline loops: CDR1 SGDLS, CDR2 YYNGEE.

The J gene is TRBJ2-2, the V gene TRBV7-2; 7 nucleotides line up with TRBD1. From germline, CDR1 is SGHTA and CDR2 FQGNSA. The trim removed 1 base at V and 2 bases at J, leaving 4 bases unmatched. The CDR3 runs 16 residues. The DNA of the CDR3 is TGTGCCAGCAGCTTAGAAGGGACAGTTAACACCGGGGAGCTGTTTTTT. It yields the protein CASSLEGTVNTGELFF.

The genes are TRBV27 and TRBJ2-2; 7 nucleotides line up with TRBD2. The germline V gene has CDR1 MNHEY and CDR2 SMNVEV (reference sequence). CDR3 length: 16 amino acids. Trimming took 5 bases from V and 2 from J; bases not matched to a gene: 8. CDR3 DNA: TGTGCCAGCAGTCCGTCGTGGGGGGGAAACACCGGGGAGCTGTTTTTT. Translation: CASSPSWGGNTGELFF.

This rearrangement joins TRBV30 to TRBJ1-4; D not certain. The CDR3 extends over 15 amino acids. Per the germline V gene, CDR1 is GTSNPN and CDR2 is SVGIG (reference sequence). Trimming left V 3 bases short and J 3 bases short, with 14 bases between. The CDR3 region is CAWRLREGSNEKLFF. DNA of the CDR3: TGTGCCTGGAGGTTAAGGGAGGGTTCTAATGAAAAACTGTTTTTT.